A single sample is the source of the 17 T cell receptor beta chains below, sequenced in a study of graft-versus-host responses after intestinal transplantation. The assay was immunoSEQ multiplex PCR, and TCRdb's table has in-frame clones only and misses some. The sample yields 95,000 to 100,000 clones, roughly 82% seen once. The sample in question was PBMCs, obtained 255 days after intestinal transplant. These receptors all come from a human patient who received an intestinal transplant, so some T cells may come from the graft donor.

The V gene is TRBV5-5, the J gene TRBJ2-1, with 10 bases lining up with TRBD1. This CDR3 contains 12 residues. Germline V gene sequence: CDR1 SGHKS, CDR2 YYEKEE (reference sequence). Trimming removed 4 bases from V and 8 bases from J; junction bases left unmatched: 0. The CDR3 bases are TGTGCCAGCAGCGGGACAGGGGATGAGCAGTTCTTC. This codes for CASSGTGDEQFF.

The chain couples TRBV9 to TRBJ1-3, with a weak D call TRBD1 (5 bases). There are 16 residues in the CDR3. V was pared by 0 bases and J by 3 bases, with 13 bases between. Germline V gene lookup returns CDR1 SGDLS and CDR2 YYNGEE. The CDR3 protein is CASSVAIDRNGNTIYF. In nucleotides, the CDR3 is TGTGCCAGCAGCGTAGCTATCGACAGAAATGGAAACACCATATATTTT. The variable domain in full, with the rest retrieved from reference TRBV9 and TRBJ1-3, is DSGVTQTPKHLITATGQRVTLRCSPRSGDLSVYWYQQSLDQGLQFLIQYYNGEERAKGNILERFSAQQFPDLHSELNLSSLELGDSALYFCASSVAIDRNGNTIYFGEGSWLTVV.

Here the CDR3 reads CASSGRTVNTEAFF. In nucleotides, the CDR3 is TGTGCCAGCAGCGGGCGGACTGTGAACACTGAAGCTTTCTTT. The J gene is TRBJ1-1, the V gene TRBV7-8, with unresolved D. V was trimmed by 5 bases and J by 0 bases, leaving 10 bases between them. CDR1 is SGHVS and CDR2 is FQNEAQ in the germline V gene. The CDR3 is 14 amino acids.

J is TRBJ2-1 and V is TRBV7-3; TRBD2 matches at 9 bases. V gave up 3 bases and J gave up 13 bases; unmatched junction bases: 4. Germline loops: CDR1 SGHTA, CDR2 FQGTGA. This CDR3 region has 12 residues. CDR3 residues: CASSFPGTSQFF. The DNA of the CDR3 is TGTGCCAGCAGCTTCCCCGGGACTAGCCAGTTCTTC.

The chain carries TRBV30 and TRBJ2-2; D is uncertain. The germline CDR1 and CDR2 sequences are GTSNPN and SVGIG (reference sequence). Trimming shortened V by 2 bases and J by 4 bases, and 2 bases separated the two germline ends. The CDR3 spans 11 residues. The CDR3 DNA reads TGTGCCTGGAGTAGCACCGGGGAGCTGTTTTTT. As protein: CAWSSTGELFF.

The rearrangement links TRBV6-1 to TRBJ2-7; D perhaps matches TRBD1 (6 bases). Germline V gene data show CDR1 as MNHNS and CDR2 as SASEGT. V lost 6 bases to trimming and J lost 4 bases, with 16 bases between them. The CDR3 totals 14 residues. The CDR3 DNA is TGTGCCAGCAGGCTAGGGGGTGCTAGGTACGAGCAGTACTTC. The encoded protein is CASRLGGARYEQYF.

The J gene is TRBJ2-7, the V gene TRBV7-9; possibly TRBD2 for D (5 bases). The CDR3 is made up of 12 amino acids. CDR1 is SEHNR and CDR2 is FQNEAQ in the germline V gene (reference sequence). Trimming took off 5 bases at V and 5 bases at J, with 10 bases between the two ends. In nucleotides, the CDR3 is TGTGCCAGCAGCGCCGGGATCGACGAGCAGTACTTC. Translated: CASSAGIDEQYF.

The chain recombines TRBV28 with TRBJ1-2, with D perhaps TRBD1 (6 bases). From germline, CDR1 is MDHEN and CDR2 SYDVKM. Trimming shortened V by 5 bases and J by 7 bases, and 17 bases separated the two germline ends. The CDR3 covers 14 residues. In nucleotides, the CDR3 is TGTGCCAGCAGTATAACCTCAGGGGAGGTTGGCTACACCTTC. Translation: CASSITSGEVGYTF.

V and J are TRBV2 and TRBJ1-1, with 12 bases matching TRBD1. V was pared by 3 bases and J by 6 bases, with 8 bases of the junction left unmatched. CDR1 and CDR2 from the germline V gene are SNHLY and FYNNEI. There are 16 residues in the CDR3. Here the CDR3 reads CASSEGTGGDGSEAFF. The CDR3 DNA follows: TGTGCCAGCAGTGAGGGGACAGGGGGCGACGGATCTGAAGCTTTCTTT.

The chain is built from TRBV7-3 and TRBJ2-1; 10 bases map to TRBD2. V dropped 2 bases and J dropped 7; count of bases not matched to a gene: 5. Germline V gene lookup returns CDR1 SGHTA and CDR2 FQGTGA. The length of the CDR3 is 15 residues. The CDR3 DNA reads as TGTGCCAGCAGCTTATCTAGCGGGAGTATTAATGAGCAGTTCTTC. This gives the protein CASSLSSGSINEQFF.

This clone was counted a single time. This chain uses TRBV6-1 with TRBJ2-2; no reliable D call. Per germline, CDR1 MNHNS and CDR2 SASEGT. With 5 bases removed from V and 3 bases from J, the gap between germline ends came to 7 bases. The CDR3 totals 13 residues. The CDR3 sequence: CASSPTDTGELFF. CDR3 DNA sequence: TGTGCCAGCAGTCCTACAGACACCGGGGAGCTGTTTTTT.

The chain has TRBV27 and TRBJ1-6, with unresolved D. This CDR3 region has 14 residues. In germline, CDR1 is MNHEY, CDR2 SMNVEV (reference sequence). The V and J ends lost 6 bases and 4 bases respectively, with 10 bases between them. CDR3 region: CASRTVLYNSPLHF. Here the CDR3 DNA reads TGTGCCAGCAGAACAGTCCTATATAATTCACCCCTCCACTTT.

DNA for the CDR3: TGTGCCAGCAGGGGGGCCGACGAAGAGACCCAGTACTTC. This encodes CASRGADEETQYF. The V gene is TRBV2, the J gene TRBJ2-5, with D possibly matching TRBD1 (6 bases). This CDR3 has 13 amino acids. The V end lost 6 bases, the J end lost 3 bases, and 11 bases lay between the germline ends. Germline V lookup: CDR1 SNHLY, CDR2 FYNNEI. The full variable domain, completed using reference TRBV2 and TRBJ2-5, is EPEVTQTPSHQVTQMGQEVILRCVPISNHLYFYWYRQILGQKVEFLVSFYNNEISEKSEIFDDQFSVERPDGSNFTLKIRSTKLEDSAMYFCASRGADEETQYFGPGTRLLVL.

This sequence joins TRBV30 and TRBJ2-3; D possibly corresponds to TRBD1 (7 bases). Germline values: CDR1 GTSNPN, CDR2 SVGIG (reference sequence). The CDR3 contains 13 residues. Trimming removed 5 bases at V and 6 bases at J, with 15 bases between. The CDR3 region has the DNA TGTGCCTGGGGAGCAGGGGGGCATGATACGCAGTATTTT. Translating gives CAWGAGGHDTQYF.

The chain couples TRBV11-2 to TRBJ1-4; the match to TRBD1 covers 7 bases. With V trimmed by 5 bases and J by 0 bases, 6 bases remained unmatched. Germline CDR1 and CDR2: SGHAT and FQNNGV. The CDR3 runs to 16 residues. CDR3 in amino acids: CASSRGQRATNEKLFF. The CDR3 region has the DNA TGTGCCAGCAGCAGGGGGCAGCGGGCAACTAATGAAAAACTGTTTTTT.

This sequence joins TRBV28 and TRBJ1-1, with D maybe TRBD1 (6 bases). Between the trimmed V and J ends, which lost 2 bases and 5 bases, there was a span of 15 bases. The CDR3 extends over 15 amino acids. CDR1 and CDR2 (germline): MDHEN, SYDVKM. DNA for the CDR3: TGTGCCAGCAGTTTACTTGGGGGGCTCGGAACTGAAGCTTTCTTT. This translates into CASSLLGGLGTEAFF. The variable domain in full, with the rest retrieved from reference TRBV28 and TRBJ1-1, is DVKVTQSSRYLVKRTGEKVFLECVQDMDHENMFWYRQDPGLGLRLIYFSYDVKMKEKGDIPEGYSVSREKKERFSLILESASTNQTSMYLCASSLLGGLGTEAFFGQGTRLTVV.

V and J are TRBV7-5 and TRBJ1-1; TRBD1, the table's D call, was not compared with the DNA. TRBV7-5 is a listed pseudogene. The CDR3 contains 15 residues. The chain's CDR3 is CARSPRDRGRFEAFF. CDR3 nucleotide sequence: TGTGCCAGAAGCCCTCGGGACAGGGGGCGTTTTGAAGCTTTCTTT.